A single sample is the source of the 23 T cell receptor beta chains below, sequenced in a study of pediatric ulcerative colitis. Libraries were prepared by immunoSEQ multiplex PCR; TCRdb keeps only in-frame clonotypes and omits some of them. The sample records 30,000 or so clones, about three quarters being singletons. One to two pinch biopsies were taken from the rectum during colonoscopy. Sequenced sample: gut tissue. Receptors were obtained from a boy between 10 and 17 years old with mild ulcerative colitis.

This clone has a handful of counts. The chain joins TRBV2 to TRBJ1-1; the match to TRBD1 covers 7 bases. Germline V gene sequence: CDR1 SNHLY, CDR2 FYNNEI. The CDR3 has 14 amino acids. The J segment lost 1 base and the V segment lost 8 bases, leaving 7 bases of the junction unmatched. The CDR3 nucleotides read TGTGCCAGCGGACAGGTCTGGGGGAACACTGAAGCTTTCTTT. Translated, it gives CASGQVWGNTEAFF.

The V gene is TRBV29-1, the J gene TRBJ1-1, with TRBD1 matching over 9 bases. The CDR3 spans 16 residues. The germline V gene has CDR1 SQVTM and CDR2 ANQGSEA. The V segment lost 2 bases and the J segment 1 base; nucleotides outside the gene matches: 8. CDR3 residues: CSVETGGGLENTEAFF. The DNA of the CDR3 is TGCAGCGTTGAAACAGGGGGCGGGTTGGAGAACACTGAAGCTTTCTTT.

This clone has only a few counts. This chain links TRBV5-1 with TRBJ2-7; D possibly corresponds to TRBD2 (6 bases). CDR3 length: 16 amino acids. CDR1 is SGHRS, CDR2 YFSETQ, per germline. V lost 4 bases, J lost 3 bases, and 20 bases lay in between. The CDR3: CASSLGGDSGFYEQYF. As DNA, the CDR3 is TGCGCCAGCAGCCTCGGCGGGGACTCAGGTTTCTACGAGCAGTACTTC.

This clone was counted between two and nine times. The gene calls are TRBV7-9 and TRBJ2-2; no clear D gene. CDR3 length: 10 amino acids. Germline loops: CDR1 SEHNR, CDR2 FQNEAQ (reference sequence). Trimming removed 8 bases at V and 4 bases at J, with 2 bases between. As DNA, the CDR3 is TGTGCCAGCTCCACCGGGGAGCTGTTTTTT. Translating gives CASSTGELFF.

The rearrangement uses TRBV13 and TRBJ1-6, with D tentatively TRBD1 (5 bases). V was shortened by 3 bases and J by 10 bases, with 16 bases between the two germline ends. Germline lookup yields CDR1 PRHDT and CDR2 FYEKMQ (reference sequence). This CDR3 contains 15 residues. The CDR3 protein is CASSFSDRSTSPLHF. For the CDR3, the DNA is TGTGCCAGCAGCTTCAGCGACAGATCAACATCACCCCTCCACTTT.

This rearrangement joins TRBV6-5 to TRBJ1-2; 7 nucleotides agree with TRBD1. The CDR3 loop spans 13 amino acids. Trimming cost V 7 bases and J 4 bases; bases outside gene matches: 6. From germline, CDR1 is MNHEY and CDR2 SVGAGI. The CDR3 nucleotides are TGTGCCAGCAACAGGGGAAGGGGCTATGGCTACACCTTC. Amino acid sequence: CASNRGRGYGYTF.

The genes are TRBV18 and TRBJ2-7; 7 bases line up with TRBD1. V shed 3 bases and J 3 bases; nucleotides not matched to a gene: 5. In germline, CDR1 is KGHSH, CDR2 LQKENI. This CDR3 has 14 amino acids. Written as DNA, the CDR3 is TGTGCCAGCTCACCGTGGGACAGACACTACGAGCAGTACTTC. Encoded protein: CASSPWDRHYEQYF.

V usage is TRBV5-4 and J usage is TRBJ2-3, with 10 bases identical to TRBD1. This CDR3 is built from 16 residues. CDR1 is SGHNT and CDR2 is YYREEE in the germline V gene (reference sequence). V dropped 5 bases and J dropped 1; count of bases not matched to a gene: 7. The CDR3 here is CASRSLGTGGTDTQYF. CDR3 in DNA: TGTGCCAGCAGAAGCTTGGGGACAGGGGGCACAGATACGCAGTATTTT.

The chain joins TRBV2 to TRBJ2-2, with TRBD2 as a possible D gene (6 bases). Germline V CDR1 and CDR2: SNHLY, FYNNEI. The CDR3 is 12 residues long. Trimming took 6 bases from V and 6 from J, leaving 8 bases between them. The CDR3 sequence: CASSSSAGELFF. The CDR3 region has the DNA TGTGCCAGCAGCTCTAGCGCCGGGGAGCTGTTTTTT. Using reference TRBV2 and TRBJ2-2 for the parts outside the CDR3, the full variable domain is EPEVTQTPSHQVTQMGQEVILRCVPISNHLYFYWYRQILGQKVEFLVSFYNNEISEKSEIFDDQFSVERPDGSNFTLKIRSTKLEDSAMYFCASSSSAGELFFGEGSRLTVL.

The V and J genes are TRBV5-8 and TRBJ1-3; D unclear. CDR3 length: 16 residues. V was shortened by 3 bases and J by 0 bases, with 13 bases between the two germline ends. Germline loops: CDR1 SGHTS, CDR2 YDEGEE. CDR3 region: CASSWPAVSSGNTIYF. CDR3 in DNA: TGTGCCAGCAGCTGGCCGGCGGTTAGCTCTGGAAACACCATATATTTT.

CDR3 DNA sequence: TGTGCCAGCAGTGGGGGGGGCGATGAGCAGTTCTTC. Protein: CASSGGGDEQFF. J is TRBJ2-1 and V is TRBV2, with D possibly TRBD2 on 7 matching bases. The ends were cut back, 4 bases at V and 8 bases at J, with 9 bases in the middle. The V gene's germline CDR1 is SNHLY and CDR2 FYNNEI. The CDR3 extends over 12 amino acids.

This chain joins TRBV7-9 and TRBJ1-1; D is undetermined. Deletions cut 6 bases from V and 4 bases from J, with 6 bases between. Per germline, CDR1 SEHNR and CDR2 FQNEAQ (reference sequence). The CDR3 has 11 amino acids. The CDR3 DNA reads as TGTGCCAGCAGACCGGTCACTGAAGCTTTCTTT. It yields the protein CASRPVTEAFF.

The genes are TRBV5-6 and TRBJ1-3, with a tentative D call TRBD1 (5 bases). Trimming stripped 1 base from V and 0 bases from J, with 8 bases between. This CDR3 is built from 15 residues. Germline V gene sequence: CDR1 SGHDT, CDR2 YYEEEE. The CDR3 loop is CASSLQGLSGNTIYF. CDR3 nucleotides: TGTGCCAGCAGCTTGCAGGGTCTCTCTGGAAACACCATATATTTT.

J is TRBJ2-1 and V is TRBV18; no firm D call. This CDR3 contains 15 residues. Germline CDR1 reads KGHSH; CDR2 reads LQKENI. Trimming removed 8 bases at V and 0 bases at J, with 14 bases between. The CDR3 here is CASVTQVNSYNEQFF. The CDR3 DNA follows: TGTGCCAGCGTCACCCAGGTTAACTCCTACAATGAGCAGTTCTTC.

The chain is built from TRBV5-1 and TRBJ1-6; a possible D gene is TRBD1 (5 bases). The CDR3 totals 15 residues. V was clipped by 2 bases and J by 2 bases, with 8 bases between them. Germline CDR1 SGHRS, CDR2 YFSETQ. CDR3 sequence: CASSLGDPYNSPLHF. CDR3 coding DNA: TGCGCCAGCAGCTTAGGGGACCCCTATAATTCACCCCTCCACTTT.

The J gene is TRBJ2-2, the V gene TRBV6-1; TRBD1 agrees at 8 bases. Germline V gene data show CDR1 as MNHNS and CDR2 as SASEGT. The V gene end was trimmed by 8 bases and the J gene end by 0 bases; junction bases not matched to a gene: 5. The CDR3 extends over 15 amino acids. The CDR3 DNA is TGTGCCAGCCCCCCGGGACAGGCGAACACCGGGGAGCTGTTTTTT. Translated: CASPPGQANTGELFF.

This clone was counted only a few times. The chain joins TRBV10-3 to TRBJ1-6; 8 bases match TRBD1. Germline values: CDR1 ENHRY, CDR2 SYGVKD. With V trimmed by 3 bases and J by 4 bases, 5 bases remained unmatched. This CDR3 contains 16 residues. Here the CDR3 DNA reads TGTGCCATCAGTGATCACGGACAGGGTTATAATTCACCCCTCCACTTT. It encodes CAISDHGQGYNSPLHF.

The chain joins TRBV5-6 to TRBJ2-1, with 10 bases aligning to TRBD2. The CDR3 consists of 14 residues. V lost 2 bases and J lost 8; bases outside the gene matches: 4. Germline assignment: CDR1 SGHDT and CDR2 YYEEEE. The DNA for the CDR3 is TGTGCCAGCAGCTTCCTAGCGGGGGCAGATGAGCAGTTCTTC. Protein sequence: CASSFLAGADEQFF.

This chain links TRBV6-5 with TRBJ1-5, with TRBD1 matching over 7 bases. Germline V gives CDR1 MNHEY, CDR2 SVGAGI. Germline trimming cut 5 bases from V and 7 bases from J; bases unmatched to any gene: 11. CDR3 length: 15 residues. The CDR3 region has the DNA TGTGCCAGCAGTCGGAACAGGGGCCCTATACAGCCCCAGCATTTT. Its translation: CASSRNRGPIQPQHF.

V and J are TRBV20-1 and TRBJ1-2; D is uncertain. Germline CDR1 is DFQATT and CDR2 is SNEGSKA (reference sequence). V was cut by 4 bases and J by 8 bases, with 11 bases left in between. The CDR3 is made up of 11 amino acids. The CDR3 nucleotides are TGCAGTGCTACCCCTGCGGGGGGCTACACCTTC. Its translation is CSATPAGGYTF.

The V call is TRBV7-9, the J call TRBJ1-1; a weak D match, TRBD1 (5 bases). With 0 bases removed from V and 3 bases from J, the gap between germline ends came to 11 bases. Per germline, CDR1 SEHNR and CDR2 FQNEAQ (reference sequence). CDR3 size: 15 residues. CDR3 residues: CASSLAKGLYTEAFF. Here the CDR3 DNA reads TGTGCCAGCAGCTTAGCGAAGGGGCTTTACACTGAAGCTTTCTTT. Full variable domain (remainder filled in from reference TRBV7-9 and TRBJ1-1): DTGVSQNPRHKITKRGQNVTFRCDPISEHNRLYWYRQTLGQGPEFLTYFQNEAQLEKSRLLSDRFSAERPKGSFSTLEIQRTEQGDSAMYLCASSLAKGLYTEAFFGQGTRLTVV.

The V and J genes are TRBV5-4 and TRBJ2-7; 7 bases are shared with TRBD2. The J segment lost 5 bases and the V segment lost 4 bases, leaving 9 bases of the junction unmatched. The CDR3 spans 14 residues. Germline lookup yields CDR1 SGHNT and CDR2 YYREEE (reference sequence). The CDR3 nucleotides are TGTGCCAGCAGCGTTACTAGCGTCAGGGACGAGCAGTACTTC. Its protein product is CASSVTSVRDEQYF.

The V call is TRBV5-5, the J call TRBJ1-2, with D perhaps TRBD1 (5 bases). V lost 0 bases and J lost 3, with 12 bases in between. There are 15 residues in the CDR3. The V gene's germline CDR1 is SGHKS and CDR2 YYEKEE (reference sequence). The CDR3 reads CASSLGLGRDYGYTF. CDR3 coding DNA: TGTGCCAGCAGCTTGGGTCTGGGGCGCGACTATGGCTACACCTTC.